One and the same sample provided the 27 T cell receptor beta chains below, sequenced in a study of T cells after yellow fever vaccination. One entry per CDR3 protein, called by TCRdb with MiXCR from the 5' RACE reads. The table lists 600,000 to 750,000 distinct CDR3 sequences, roughly 12% of them singletons. The material was PBMCs, obtained on the day of the yellow fever booster vaccination. These receptors were obtained from a man younger than 40 who received the YFV17D yellow fever vaccine.

V is TRBV7-2 and J is TRBJ2-2; D remains ambiguous. Deletions cut 7 bases from V and 6 bases from J, with 9 bases between. This CDR3 spans 12 amino acids. Germline values: CDR1 SGHTA, CDR2 FQGNSA. The CDR3 is CASTRPAGELFF. Written as DNA, the CDR3 is TGTGCCAGCACCCGACCTGCCGGGGAGCTGTTTTTT. Together with reference TRBV7-2 and TRBJ2-2, the CDR3 gives the full variable domain: GAGVSQSPSNKVTEKGKDVELRCDPISGHTALYWYRQSLGQGLEFLIYFQGNSAPDKSGLPSDRFSAERTGGSVSTLTIQRTQQEDSAVYLCASTRPAGELFFGEGSRLTVL.

The chain joins TRBV20-1 to TRBJ2-1; 7 positions match TRBD2. This CDR3 has 15 residues. Germline V lookup: CDR1 DFQATT, CDR2 SNEGSKA (reference sequence). J gave up 8 bases and V 1 base, and 11 bases lay outside the gene matches. CDR3 region: CSARVRAGYSDEQFF. The DNA of the CDR3 is TGCAGTGCTAGAGTTCGAGCGGGATATTCCGATGAGCAGTTCTTC.

The chain carries TRBV20-1 and TRBJ2-1; D perhaps matches TRBD2 (6 bases). Per germline, CDR1 DFQATT and CDR2 SNEGSKA (reference sequence). Deletions cut 7 bases from V and 8 bases from J, with 21 bases between. The length of the CDR3 is 14 residues. The CDR3 sequence is CSVIPEGLYYEQFF. As DNA, the CDR3 is TGCAGTGTGATTCCGGAGGGCCTTTACTATGAGCAGTTCTTC.

The J gene is TRBJ2-3, the V gene TRBV5-1; 8 bases are shared with TRBD1. The junction had 9 bases not matched to a gene; V was cut back by 8 bases and J by 4 bases. The germline CDR1 and CDR2 sequences are SGHRS and YFSETQ. The CDR3 runs 14 residues. CDR3 sequence: CASLAEDRADTQYF. The CDR3, as DNA: TGCGCCAGTCTTGCCGAGGACAGGGCAGATACGCAGTATTTT.

This clonotype has ten or more counts. The genes are TRBV10-3 and TRBJ2-1, with D perhaps assigned TRBD1 or TRBD2 (5 bases each). CDR3 length: 13 amino acids. Germline V gene data show CDR1 as ENHRY and CDR2 as SYGVKD. Trimming left V 5 bases short and J 7 bases short, with 12 bases between. The CDR3 is CAISPGPLNEQFF. The CDR3 DNA is TGTGCCATCAGTCCGGGACCGCTTAATGAGCAGTTCTTC.

In its sample, this clonotype was seen a few times. The chain combines TRBV7-2 with TRBJ1-2, with a tentative D call TRBD1 (5 bases). The V gene's germline CDR1 is SGHTA and CDR2 FQGNSA. CDR3 length equals 15 residues. The V gene lost 5 bases and the J gene lost 1 base, with 14 bases spanning the gap. The CDR3 region has the DNA TGTGCCAGCAGCCCTCCGGCAGGGCTTAACTATGGCTACACCTTC. As protein: CASSPPAGLNYGYTF.

The chain has TRBV3-1 and TRBJ2-7; possible D gene TRBD2, 6 bases. The CDR3 is made up of 14 amino acids. V was trimmed by 8 bases and J by 2 bases, leaving 16 bases between them. Per the germline V gene, CDR1 is LGHDT and CDR2 is YNNKEL (reference sequence). CDR3 residues: CASGVSGTTYEQYF. For the CDR3, the DNA is TGTGCCAGCGGGGTTAGCGGAACAACCTACGAGCAGTACTTC.

The chain is built from TRBV6-1 and TRBJ2-7, with 10 nucleotides matching TRBD1. V shed 6 bases and J 2 bases; nucleotides not matched to a gene: 7. The CDR3 extends over 15 amino acids. The V gene's germline CDR1 is MNHNS and CDR2 SASEGT. The CDR3 spells CASRFRDRGPYEQYF. Written as DNA, the CDR3 is TGTGCCAGCAGGTTCCGGGACAGGGGTCCCTACGAGCAGTACTTC.

The chain carries TRBV7-2 and TRBJ2-1; maybe TRBD2 (6 bases). The germline CDR1 and CDR2 sequences are SGHTA and FQGNSA. The V end lost 3 bases, the J end lost 6 bases, and 18 bases lay between the germline ends. The CDR3 is 16 residues long. This chain's CDR3 is CASSFSGTSLSNEQFF. DNA for the CDR3: TGTGCCAGCAGCTTCTCCGGGACTTCCCTGAGCAATGAGCAGTTCTTC.

This clonotype occurred once. This chain connects TRBV20-1 to TRBJ2-7; 9 bases map to TRBD1. Germline V gene sequence: CDR1 DFQATT, CDR2 SNEGSKA (reference sequence). V shed 1 base and J 6 bases; nucleotides not matched to a gene: 1. The CDR3 spans 12 residues. Here the CDR3 DNA reads TGCAGTGCTAGAGGGACAGGGGCCGAGCAGTACTTC. Protein sequence: CSARGTGAEQYF.

Only a few counts were recorded for this clonotype. The rearrangement joins TRBV6-1 to TRBJ1-6; 9 bases align to TRBD1. CDR1 and CDR2 from the germline V gene are MNHNS and SASEGT. Trimming took 6 bases from V and 10 from J; bases not matched to a gene: 7. CDR3 length: 14 amino acids. CDR3 sequence (DNA): TGTGCCAGCAGACCGCCGGGACAGGGATCACCCCTCCACTTT. Protein product: CASRPPGQGSPLHF.

This clonotype showed up just a few times. The CDR3 DNA sequence: TGCGCCAGCAGCCCTTTTGAGGGAGGGCCCTACGAGCAGTACTTC. Protein product: CASSPFEGGPYEQYF. V is TRBV5-1 and J is TRBJ2-7; 7 bases are shared with TRBD2. Per the germline V gene, CDR1 is SGHRS and CDR2 is YFSETQ. With V trimmed by 4 bases and J by 2 bases, 9 bases remained unmatched. CDR3 length: 15 amino acids.

This clonotype has more than one count but fewer than ten. This sequence joins TRBV15 and TRBJ2-1; D gene uncertain. This CDR3 region has 12 residues. Deletions cut 0 bases from V and 7 bases from J, with 4 bases between. The germline V gene encodes CDR1 LNHNV and CDR2 YYDKDF (reference sequence). The CDR3 protein is CATSRDTNEQFF. DNA of the CDR3: TGTGCCACCAGCAGAGATACAAATGAGCAGTTCTTC.

This clonotype was recorded a few times. V is TRBV5-1 and J is TRBJ2-2; D ambiguous. Germline CDR1 and CDR2: SGHRS and YFSETQ. Trimming took 4 bases from V and 6 from J, leaving 7 bases between them. CDR3 length: 12 residues. CDR3 nucleotides: TGCGCCAGCAGCGACCGTGCCGGGGAGCTGTTTTTT. Amino acids: CASSDRAGELFF.

This sequence joins TRBV7-2 and TRBJ1-1, with unresolved D. V was shortened by 4 bases and J by 6 bases, with 9 bases between the two germline ends. Looked up from germline, CDR1 is SGHTA and CDR2 is FQGNSA. This CDR3 is 12 amino acids long. The CDR3 sequence: CASSWRVAEAFF. The CDR3 DNA sequence: TGTGCCAGCAGCTGGAGGGTCGCTGAAGCTTTCTTT.

The chain recombines TRBV2 with TRBJ1-5; 7 bases map to TRBD1. J was trimmed by 3 bases and V by 6 bases; bases with no gene match: 2. The germline CDR1 and CDR2 sequences are SNHLY and FYNNEI. This CDR3 contains 13 residues. The CDR3: CASRGQANQPQHF. CDR3 DNA sequence: TGTGCCAGCAGAGGACAGGCCAATCAGCCCCAGCATTTT.

This sequence joins TRBV5-5 and TRBJ2-2; 8 bases line up with TRBD2. J was trimmed by 1 base and V by 5 bases; bases with no gene match: 10. The CDR3 extends over 17 amino acids. Germline V lookup: CDR1 SGHKS, CDR2 YYEKEE (reference sequence). DNA of the CDR3: TGTGCCAGCAGTAATCGCGGGAGGCTGGGGAACACCGGGGAGCTGTTTTTT. This translates into CASSNRGRLGNTGELFF.

This clonotype occurred many times. The chain links TRBV4-3 to TRBJ1-3, with D unresolved. V dropped 0 bases and J dropped 2 bases, with 5 bases sitting between them. This CDR3 has 14 amino acids. Germline V CDR1 and CDR2: LGHNA, YSLEER. The CDR3 nucleotides read TGCGCCAGCAGCCAAGAGGGCCCTGGAAACACCATATATTTT. Its protein product is CASSQEGPGNTIYF.

The CDR3 DNA sequence: TGCAGTGCTGACGGGACTAGCGGGAGGCAGAATGAGCAGTTCTTC. This encodes CSADGTSGRQNEQFF. The rearrangement uses TRBV20-1 and TRBJ2-1; TRBD2 aligns across 15 bases. This CDR3 is 15 amino acids long. With 5 bases clipped from V and 7 bases from J, the junction kept 6 bases outside the gene matches. The germline V gene encodes CDR1 DFQATT and CDR2 SNEGSKA (reference sequence).

This clonotype was detected only a few times. The chain is built from TRBV5-6 and TRBJ2-4; possibly TRBD1 for D (5 bases). With 0 bases removed from V and 13 bases from J, the gap between germline ends came to 11 bases. The CDR3 loop spans 12 amino acids. Germline V gives CDR1 SGHDT, CDR2 YYEEEE. CDR3 sequence: CASSLGQIEQYF. CDR3 bases: TGTGCCAGCAGCTTGGGACAGATTGAGCAGTACTTC.

This clonotype has only a few counts. The chain joins TRBV7-2 to TRBJ1-5, with D tentatively TRBD1 (6 bases). The length of the CDR3 is 15 residues. Trimming left V 5 bases short and J 7 bases short, with 18 bases between. Germline assignment: CDR1 SGHTA and CDR2 FQGNSA. The CDR3 DNA reads TGTGCCAGCAGCCCAGTACAGGGACTTGGACAGCCCCAGCATTTT. Its translation: CASSPVQGLGQPQHF.

This sequence joins TRBV20-1 and TRBJ2-5; 15 bases agree with TRBD2. The CDR3 sequence is 18 residues long. With V trimmed by 6 bases and J by 4 bases, 15 bases remained unmatched. Per the germline V gene, CDR1 is DFQATT and CDR2 is SNEGSKA (reference sequence). This CDR3 reads CSATTGGGTSGGRETQYF. The CDR3 coding sequence is TGCAGTGCAACGACAGGGGGCGGGACTAGCGGGGGGCGAGAGACCCAGTACTTC.

This clonotype was seen many times. The chain joins TRBV7-2 to TRBJ1-3, with a possible D match to TRBD1 (5 bases). Deletions cut 2 bases from V and 7 bases from J, with 18 bases between. The CDR3 consists of 16 residues. Per germline, CDR1 SGHTA and CDR2 FQGNSA. The CDR3 sequence is CASSLNRGLGGNTIYF. CDR3 DNA: TGTGCCAGCAGCTTAAACCGGGGCCTAGGAGGGAACACCATATATTTT.

This clonotype has a handful of counts. This chain connects TRBV7-2 to TRBJ2-1; 7 bases line up with TRBD2. Germline loops: CDR1 SGHTA, CDR2 FQGNSA. With V trimmed by 3 bases and J by 3 bases, 5 bases remained unmatched. CDR3 length equals 15 residues. CDR3 coding DNA: TGTGCCAGCAGCTTGGAACTAGCGAGCTACAATGAGCAGTTCTTC. Translating gives CASSLELASYNEQFF.

The CDR3 nucleotides are TGCAGCGTTGACGGGAGGCCCGCTGATGAGCAGTTCTTC. This codes for CSVDGRPADEQFF. The chain is built from TRBV29-1 and TRBJ2-1; TRBD2 aligns across 7 bases. There are 13 residues in the CDR3. Germline V gives CDR1 SQVTM, CDR2 ANQGSEA. Trimming took 3 bases from V and 8 from J; bases not matched to a gene: 7.

This clonotype has a handful of counts. V gene TRBV7-9 combines with J gene TRBJ1-2; TRBD1 matches 7 bases. The trim removed 5 bases at V and 2 bases at J, leaving 11 bases unmatched. CDR1 and CDR2 (germline): SEHNR, FQNEAQ (reference sequence). The CDR3 runs 16 residues. For the CDR3, the DNA is TGTGCCAGCAGCCCGGCGTGGGACAGTGGGAACTATGGCTACACCTTC. This translates into CASSPAWDSGNYGYTF.

This clonotype was detected a few times. CDR3 amino acids: CASSYTGPGRGADTQYF. In DNA form, the CDR3 reads TGTGCCAGCAGTTATACCGGACCCGGTCGAGGGGCAGATACGCAGTATTTT. The chain is built from TRBV6-5 and TRBJ2-3; D possibly matches TRBD1 or TRBD2 (5 bases each). The CDR3 spans 17 residues. CDR1 is MNHEY, CDR2 SVGAGI, per germline. V shed 3 bases and J shed 4 bases, with 20 bases lying between them.